This T cell receptor beta chain is drawn from a study of OX40 agonist ivuxolimab in advanced cancers. General study results and limits: Low normalized clonal expansion also occurred in some nonresponding patients. Both blood CD4+ and CD8+ T cells showed clonal growth by week 6 at 0.1 to 3.0 mg/kg.

The CDR3 has 14 amino acids. Germline V gives CDR1 SGDLS, CDR2 YYNGEE. Trimming removed 2 bases from V and 0 bases from J, with 6 bases in between. Method: immunoSEQ multiplex PCR; TCRdb's copy keeps in-frame clones and lacks some. Of around 62,000 clones in the sample, more than 75% are singletons; the top ten hold around 1%. With respect to this clone: Its target is unknown.

The specimen was CD4+ or CD8+ T cells sorted from blood, collected in a trial of the OX40 agonist ivuxolimab. The V gene is TRBV9, the J gene TRBJ1-3; no reliable D call. The TCR sequence derives from an adult with an advanced solid tumor such as melanoma, head and neck, liver or kidney cancer. CDR3 nucleotide sequence: TGTGCCAGCAGCGTGGTTCCCTCTGGAAACACCATATATTTT. Its protein is CASSVVPSGNTIYF.